This TCR beta chain was retrieved from a study of blood T cell repertoires in COVID-19. Study-wide context: From the United States, Italy and Spain came samples of acute and convalescent COVID-19. Nucleic acid was either cDNA or gDNA, and it came from T cells, B-cell-depleted T cells, or PBMCs.

In the original processing: Estimation of nucleated cell counts relied on the amplification of reference gene primers. Clones were sequenced by immunoSEQ multiplex PCR, and TCRdb holds only the in-frame ones, with some missing. Clone size and the V and J calls come from that table; the DNA yielded D and trimming. The table shows 200,000 or so clones, with 60% to 80% occurring only once. V dropped 8 bases and J dropped 2 bases, with 19 bases sitting between them. This CDR3 spans 15 amino acids. CDR1 and CDR2 from the germline V gene are MRHNA and SNTAGT. The specimen sequenced was peripheral blood. The TCR originated in a man in his fifties or sixties with active or convalescent COVID-19. The chain has TRBV6-4 and TRBJ2-7, with a tentative D call TRBD2 (6 bases). CDR3 DNA sequence: TGTGCCAGCCGGGGTTGCGGGATAAGCCCCTACGAGCAGTACTTC. Translation: CASRGCGISPYEQYF.